The T cell receptor (beta chain) described here comes from a study of radiotherapy plus CTLA-4 blockade in lung cancer. About the research overall: Objective responses were seen in more than 15% of patients, disease control in 25% to 35%. Study results and limitations: Researchers report tumor-derived TCR clones expanding in blood after radiotherapy plus ipilimumab.

Method: immunoSEQ multiplex PCR; TCRdb's copy keeps in-frame clones and lacks some. Here the sample spans 89,000 or so clones, 82% being singletons. This clone was observed a handful of times. Its target is not known. The junction had 7 bases not matched to a gene; V was cut back by 5 bases and J by 8 bases. This CDR3 is 15 amino acids long. Germline CDR1 SGHAT, CDR2 FQNNGV. The TCR sequence derives from a human donor with non-small cell lung cancer who had a partial response to radiotherapy plus ipilimumab. Sequenced here: peripheral blood, sampled from a patient treated with radiotherapy plus ipilimumab. This chain links TRBV11-2 with TRBJ2-1, with 12 bases aligning to TRBD2. CDR3 in amino acids: CASSQTSGRGDEQFF. The CDR3 DNA follows: TGTGCCAGCAGCCAGACTAGCGGGAGAGGGGATGAGCAGTTCTTC. Full variable domain (missing parts from reference TRBV11-2 and TRBJ2-1): EAGVAQSPRYKIIEKRQSVAFWCNPISGHATLYWYQQILGQGPKLLIQFQNNGVVDDSQLPKDRFSAERLKGVDSTLKIQPAKLEDSAVYLCASSQTSGRGDEQFFGPGTRLTVL.